This TCR beta chain originates from a study of T cells after yellow fever vaccination. Whole-study results and caveats: Abundant clonotypes (contaminants from the bulk population) could be present in FACS-sorted repertoires. Of the clonotypes, a small share occurred in both CD4 and CD8 compartments. Weaker overall, the secondary response nonetheless peaked faster (day 5 versus 15).

With V trimmed by 9 bases and J by 0 bases, 16 bases remained unmatched. The CDR3 loop spans 18 amino acids. Each CDR3 protein is one row after TCRdb ran MiXCR on the 5' RACE reads. The sample records approximately 150,000 distinct CDR3 sequences, about 6.2% being singletons. With regard to this clonotype: The antigen is undetermined.

This chain links TRBV23-1 with TRBJ1-5; 8 bases are shared with TRBD1. TRBV23-1 is annotated as an ORF whose role is uncertain. This sequence was found in a man between 18 and 29 years old who received the YFV17D yellow fever vaccine. The sequencing here drew on CD4+ T cells sorted from PBMCs, taken on the day of the first yellow fever vaccination. The CDR3 loop is CARLPYPDRAYSNQPQHF. The DNA of the CDR3 is TGCGCCAGACTGCCCTACCCGGACAGGGCTTATAGCAATCAGCCCCAGCATTTT.